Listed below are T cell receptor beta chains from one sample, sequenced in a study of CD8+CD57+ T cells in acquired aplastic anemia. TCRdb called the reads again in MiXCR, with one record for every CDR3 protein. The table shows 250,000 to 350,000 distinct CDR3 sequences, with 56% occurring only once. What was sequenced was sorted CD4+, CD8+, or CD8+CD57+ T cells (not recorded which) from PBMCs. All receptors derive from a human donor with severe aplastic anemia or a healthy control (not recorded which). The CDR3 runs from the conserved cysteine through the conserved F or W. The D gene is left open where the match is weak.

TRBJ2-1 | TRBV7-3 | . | CASSLEPDNEQFF
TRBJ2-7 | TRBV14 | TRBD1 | CASSQVDRGVEQYF
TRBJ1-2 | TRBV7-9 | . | CASSLYGEESLF
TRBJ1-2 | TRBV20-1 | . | CSALDRSYYGYTF
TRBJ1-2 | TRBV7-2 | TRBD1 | CASSMTGGGYTF
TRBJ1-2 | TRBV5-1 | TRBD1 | CASSTTGGYGYTF
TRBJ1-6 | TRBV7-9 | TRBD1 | CASSLVGTGFVDSPLHF
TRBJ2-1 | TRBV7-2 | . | CASSLLANEQFF
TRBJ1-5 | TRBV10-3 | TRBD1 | CAISQGTARGNQPQHF
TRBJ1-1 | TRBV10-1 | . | CASSERGVRNTEAFF
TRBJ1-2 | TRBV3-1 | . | CASSPAGTVGGYTF
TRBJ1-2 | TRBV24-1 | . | CATSDSGTIGGYTF
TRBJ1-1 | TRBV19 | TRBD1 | CASISTGMNTEAFF
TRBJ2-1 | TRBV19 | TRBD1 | CASSTRTGNNEQFF
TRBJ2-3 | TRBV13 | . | CASSFPPSESTDTQYF
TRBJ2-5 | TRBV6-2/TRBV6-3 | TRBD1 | CASSRDRVQETQYF
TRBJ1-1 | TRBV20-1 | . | CSARGDPTEAFF
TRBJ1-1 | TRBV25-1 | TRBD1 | CASSELGTGVRTEAFF
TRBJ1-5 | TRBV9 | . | CASSPEAGGAGLGEKQPQHF
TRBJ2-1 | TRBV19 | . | CASSLYSSYNEQFF
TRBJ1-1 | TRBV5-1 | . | CASSLDSGFLNTEAFF
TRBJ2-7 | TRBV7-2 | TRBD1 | CASSKDRDRDCEQYF
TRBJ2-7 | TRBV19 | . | CASSWGRTIEQYF
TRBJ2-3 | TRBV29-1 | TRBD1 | CSVRTGTGYTDTQYF
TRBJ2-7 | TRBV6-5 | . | CASSYALSSYEQYF
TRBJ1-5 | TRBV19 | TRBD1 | CASRTTGGNSNQPQHF
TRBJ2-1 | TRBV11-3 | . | CASSFSPPPYNEQFF
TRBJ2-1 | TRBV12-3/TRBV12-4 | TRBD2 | CASSGRWGLAGDNNEQFF
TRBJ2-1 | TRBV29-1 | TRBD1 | CSVEGTGPMGQFF
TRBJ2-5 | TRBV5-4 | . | CASSPRVTDQETQYF
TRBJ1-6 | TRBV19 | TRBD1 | CASSMPGQGAWNSPLHF
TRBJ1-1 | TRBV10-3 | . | CAISEDSDTEAFF
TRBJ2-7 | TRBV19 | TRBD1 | CASSTKTGVFYEQYF
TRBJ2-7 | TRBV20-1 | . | CSAGGARSEQYF
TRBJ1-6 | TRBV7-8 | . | CASSLRSDYSPLHF
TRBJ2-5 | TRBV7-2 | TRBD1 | CASSPQGAEETQYF
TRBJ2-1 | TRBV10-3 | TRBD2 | CAISDPTSGLKVEQFF
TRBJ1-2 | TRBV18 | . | CASSPDRVYGYTF
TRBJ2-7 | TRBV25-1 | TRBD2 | CASWGLGRLGLAGAFSYEQYF
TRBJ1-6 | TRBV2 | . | CASTRDTFLIPLHF
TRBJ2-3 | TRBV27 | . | CASKRAGPSTDTQYF
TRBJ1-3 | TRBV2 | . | CASSLGGGGNTIYF
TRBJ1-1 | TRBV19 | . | CASSQQSYMNTEAFF
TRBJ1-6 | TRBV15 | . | CATSRASGTGNSPLHF